Listed here is a single TCR beta chain. A junction boundary mismatches the germline segment, possibly from a read error. From germline, CDR1 is SGHTA and CDR2 FQGNSA. The CDR3 has 17 amino acids. This record belongs to a study of T cell repertoires in cytomegalovirus infection. MiXCR, applied by TCRdb to the reads, yields one record per CDR3 protein. In the table there are a few hundred thousand distinct CDR3 sequences, roughly a sixth of which are singletons. The specimen sequenced was PBMCs. The chain joins TRBV7-2 to TRBJ2-6; 7 bases are a match to TRBD2. The TCR sequence derives from a human donor in good health (CMV status not recorded). Some clones in this sample may be carry-over from other donors' samples. CDR3 nucleotides: TGCGGTCAGTGGGGCAGCGGGGCCTCCTCTGGGGCCAACGTCCTGACTTTC. Its translation is CGQWGSGASSGANVLTF.